The table lists the clone carrying this T cell receptor (beta chain) with many counts. The antigen is undetermined. This sample is part of a study of T cell repertoires in cytomegalovirus infection. The wider study: In public TCR beta signatures, there were indications of both CMV infection and matching HLA type.

MiXCR, run by TCRdb on the reads, gives a single entry per CDR3 protein. The table lists some 300,000 distinct CDR3 sequences, around 10% of them singletons. Study conclusions and caveats: Dominating the ex vivo response were TCR beta clonotypes that were CMV-specific and HLA-C-restricted.

The sequencing sample was made of PBMCs. This receptor was obtained from a human donor in good health (CMV status not recorded). Some clones in this sample may be carry-over from other donors' samples.

The CDR3 spells CAISDLSGSNQPQHF. CDR3 sequence (DNA): TGTGCCATCAGTGACCTCAGTGGAAGCAATCAGCCCCAGCATTTT. V is TRBV10-3 and J is TRBJ1-5; the D is unclear. V shed 3 bases and J shed 1 base, with 10 bases lying between them. CDR1 and CDR2 (germline): ENHRY, SYGVKD. The CDR3 loop spans 15 amino acids.